This TCR beta chain was identified in a study of CD8 T cells in ankylosing spondylitis. Study-wide points: Clones linked to disease, bearing a CD8+ phenotype, were relatively rare in peripheral blood. Among TCR beta sequences, a motif of under ten highly homologous variants appeared characteristic of ankylosing spondylitis blood. In ankylosing spondylitis patients, matched synovial fluid reportedly showed significant enrichment of disease-linked clones.

TCRdb passed the 5' RACE reads through MiXCR, listing each CDR3 protein once. Of 200,000 or so distinct CDR3 sequences listed, approximately 12% are singletons. V trimming: 6 bases; J trimming: 8 bases; junction bases outside the gene matches: 9. Looked up from germline, CDR1 is MNHEY and CDR2 is SMNVEV (reference sequence). This CDR3 has 14 residues. Only a few counts were recorded for this clonotype. As yet, its antigen is unknown. The sequencing input was blood, either unsorted or a sorted T cell fraction (not recorded which). The receptor was derived from a female donor with ankylosing spondylitis or in good health (not recorded which). This chain connects TRBV27 to TRBJ2-7; 11 bases align to TRBD1. CDR3 residues: CASSLAGTGGKQYF. The CDR3 DNA reads as TGTGCCAGCAGCCTCGCCGGGACAGGGGGGAAGCAGTACTTC.